One and the same sample provided the 5 T cell receptor beta chains below, sequenced in a study of blood T cell repertoires in COVID-19 (TCRdb year 2020). Library creation used the immunoSEQ multiplex PCR assay. TCRdb provides this immuneACCESS table in a form limited to in-frame rearrangements. Some clones are lacking; in checked studies, under half of them reflect an unresolved V gene, and why the rest are absent is not known. The sample contains 110,000 to 150,000 clones, approximately 81% of them found a single time. The ten largest clones represent roughly 8% of the sample. Sequenced input: peripheral blood. These receptors were obtained from a human donor in a cohort sampled during active COVID-19.

The chain joins TRBV19 to TRBJ2-7; tentatively, D is TRBD1 (6 bases). The CDR3 length is 15 residues. V lost 5 bases and J lost 4, with 18 bases in between. The V gene's germline CDR1 is LNHDA and CDR2 SQIVND (reference sequence). The CDR3 sequence is CASSLVVGAAYEQYF. CDR3 nucleotide sequence: TGTGCCAGTAGTCTTGTTGTGGGGGCTGCGTACGAGCAGTACTTC.

The chain couples TRBV5-1 to TRBJ2-7, with TRBD1 matching 10 bases. This CDR3 is 14 amino acids long. CDR1 is SGHRS and CDR2 is YFSETQ in the germline V gene. The V gene end was trimmed by 7 bases and the J gene end by 1 base; junction bases not matched to a gene: 5. CDR3 coding DNA: TGCGCCAGCCGCGGACAGGGGGAGTCCTACGAGCAGTACTTC. Translation: CASRGQGESYEQYF.

The rearrangement joins TRBV29-1 to TRBJ2-1; 12 bases align to TRBD1. The CDR3 length is 15 residues. Looked up from germline, CDR1 is SQVTM and CDR2 is ANQGSEA. The V gene end was trimmed by 7 bases and the J gene end by 4 bases; junction bases not matched to a gene: 8. The CDR3: CSGTGTGGAYNEQFF. DNA of the CDR3: TGCAGCGGAACCGGGACAGGGGGCGCGTACAATGAGCAGTTCTTC.

The chain carries TRBV7-2 and TRBJ2-7, with 8 nucleotides matching TRBD2. Germline V gene lookup returns CDR1 SGHTA and CDR2 FQGNSA. The CDR3 runs to 15 residues. The ends lost 1 base at V and 10 bases at J; junction bases unmatched: 12. In nucleotides, the CDR3 is TGTGCCAGCAGCTTAGGATCAGCGGGAGTTGTACCCCAGTACTTC. Residues: CASSLGSAGVVPQYF.

The rearrangement joins TRBV5-1 to TRBJ1-1; tentatively, D is TRBD1 (6 bases). Trimming removed 0 bases at V and 1 base at J, with 13 bases between. From germline, CDR1 is SGHRS and CDR2 YFSETQ. The CDR3 contains 16 residues. CDR3 sequence reads: CASSLANRERNTEAFF. The CDR3 region has the DNA TGCGCCAGCAGCTTGGCAAACAGGGAAAGGAACACTGAAGCTTTCTTT.